Listed here are 14 T cell receptor beta chains from one sample, sequenced in a study of cytomegalovirus exposure and HLA in healthy donors. PCR amplification relied on 60 Vbeta primers (plus 13 Jbeta primers). Repertoires were generated with immunoSEQ multiplex PCR, while TCRdb's copy carries only in-frame clones and drops some. The sample yields about 190,000 clones, roughly three quarters seen once. The sample taken for sequencing was PBMCs. The receptor set was obtained from a woman between 18 and 29 years old in good health and CMV-seronegative.

The chain couples TRBV6-5 to TRBJ2-7, with 7 positions matching TRBD2. The germline CDR1 and CDR2 sequences are MNHEY and SVGAGI. V gave up 5 bases and J gave up 0 bases; unmatched junction bases: 7. The CDR3 consists of 15 residues. In DNA, the CDR3 is TGTGCCAGCAGTCCGCCAGCGGGGAGCTCCTACGAGCAGTACTTC. As protein: CASSPPAGSSYEQYF.

The V gene is TRBV30, the J gene TRBJ1-2; D possibly corresponds to TRBD1 (5 bases). This CDR3 has 12 residues. Germline-derived CDR1 and CDR2 are GTSNPN and SVGIG (reference sequence). V was clipped by 0 bases and J by 10 bases, with 12 bases between them. The CDR3 spells CAWSVTGLDYTF. CDR3 nucleotides: TGTGCCTGGAGTGTTACAGGCCTCGACTACACCTTC.

The chain links TRBV25-1 to TRBJ2-5; no clear D. Germline loops: CDR1 MGHDK, CDR2 SYGVNS. The CDR3 runs to 11 residues. Trimming shortened V by 4 bases and J by 4 bases, and 4 bases separated the two germline ends. CDR3 DNA sequence: TGTGCCAGCAGTGGGGCAGAGACCCAGTACTTC. Encoded protein: CASSGAETQYF.

The rearrangement links TRBV6-5 to TRBJ1-2; D is perhaps TRBD1 (5 bases). Deletions cut 7 bases from V and 6 bases from J, with 12 bases between. In germline, CDR1 is MNHEY, CDR2 SVGAGI. This CDR3 region has 12 residues. The CDR3 DNA follows: TGTGCCAGCACCCCAGGGAGGGATGGCTACACCTTC. This codes for CASTPGRDGYTF.

This clone was counted between two and nine times. CDR3 region: CASSQDENIQYF. The CDR3 bases are TGTGCCAGCAGCCAAGACGAAAACATTCAGTACTTC. This rearrangement joins TRBV4-2 to TRBJ2-4; D call uncertain. This CDR3 contains 12 residues. Germline V gene sequence: CDR1 LGHNA, CDR2 YNFKEQ. Trimming stripped 0 bases from V and 5 bases from J, with 2 bases between.

This clone was detected a few times. This sequence joins TRBV2 and TRBJ1-2; no firm D call. In germline, CDR1 is SNHLY, CDR2 FYNNEI. The CDR3 has 13 residues. V lost 7 bases and J 8 bases, leaving 17 bases between the germline ends. CDR3 nucleotides: TGTGCCAGCATCAGAGGGAGGGCCGAGGGCTACACCTTC. It is translated as CASIRGRAEGYTF.

The table lists this clone with a count of one. The chain links TRBV19 to TRBJ2-3; perhaps TRBD1 as D (6 bases). The CDR3 sequence is 15 residues long. V dropped 7 bases and J dropped 1 base, with 15 bases sitting between them. CDR1 LNHDA and CDR2 SQIVND come from the germline V gene (reference sequence). CDR3 bases: TGTGCCAGTACCCCGGGGCAGGGGCGCACAGATACGCAGTATTTT. Translated: CASTPGQGRTDTQYF.

On this clone itself: Different DNA sequences within this sample yield the same CDR3. V usage is TRBV5-1 and J usage is TRBJ1-1; 10 bases are a match to TRBD1. The CDR3 runs 14 residues. The V gene end was trimmed by 1 base and the J gene end by 5 bases; junction bases not matched to a gene: 2. Germline CDR1 reads SGHRS; CDR2 reads YFSETQ. CDR3 in DNA: TGCGCCAGCAGCTTGAAGGGACAGGGGACTGAAGCTTTCTTT. Protein: CASSLKGQGTEAFF.

The genes are TRBV7-9 and TRBJ2-5; weak D call: TRBD1 (5 bases). V was pared by 2 bases and J by 3 bases, with 13 bases between. The CDR3 is made up of 15 amino acids. Per the germline V gene, CDR1 is SEHNR and CDR2 is FQNEAQ (reference sequence). CDR3 protein: CASSLSRGWEETQYF. The CDR3 nucleotides read TGTGCCAGCAGCTTATCTAGGGGATGGGAAGAGACCCAGTACTTC.

J is TRBJ1-4 and V is TRBV5-4, with D perhaps matching TRBD1 (6 bases). V shed 4 bases and J shed 7 bases, with 20 bases lying between them. The CDR3 covers 16 residues. Germline-derived CDR1 and CDR2 are SGHNT and YYREEE (reference sequence). Written as DNA, the CDR3 is TGTGCCAGCAGCCAGGGACACGCGCCACGGGGTGAAAAACTGTTTTTT. This translates into CASSQGHAPRGEKLFF.

This clone was counted only a few times. The chain employs TRBV13 and TRBJ1-4; 7 bases line up with TRBD1. There are 17 residues in the CDR3. The V gene's germline CDR1 is PRHDT and CDR2 FYEKMQ (reference sequence). Trimming at V came to 4 bases and at J to 4 bases, leaving 12 bases not matched to a gene. CDR3 residues: CASSSAQGSWDNEKLFF. In DNA, the CDR3 is TGTGCCAGCAGCTCAGCACAGGGGTCCTGGGATAATGAAAAACTGTTTTTT.

The chain is built from TRBV5-1 and TRBJ1-2; the D is unclear. Trimming took 0 bases from V and 4 from J, leaving 13 bases between them. This CDR3 spans 15 amino acids. CDR1 and CDR2 from the germline V gene are SGHRS and YFSETQ. CDR3 bases: TGCGCCAGCAGCTTGGAGGCAGCGGAGTTCTATGGCTACACCTTC. Amino acids: CASSLEAAEFYGYTF.

The rearrangement links TRBV29-1 to TRBJ1-1; 9 positions match TRBD1. Looked up from germline, CDR1 is SQVTM and CDR2 is ANQGSEA. This CDR3 contains 12 residues. Trimming cost V 7 bases and J 1 base; bases outside gene matches: 1. The CDR3 nucleotides are TGCAGCGGGGGACAGGGGAACACTGAAGCTTTCTTT. This sequence encodes CSGGQGNTEAFF.

V and J are TRBV6-1 and TRBJ1-1; D remains unclear. CDR1 and CDR2 (germline): MNHNS, SASEGT. Trimming left V 6 bases short and J 4 bases short, with 12 bases between. The CDR3 length is 13 residues. CDR3 nucleotides: TGTGCCAGCAGCACTGAGAGGGTCACTGAAGCTTTCTTT. Its protein is CASSTERVTEAFF.